This T cell receptor (beta chain) originates from a study of molecular identifiers for immune sequencing clone quantification. TCRdb itself ran the PCR reads through MiXCR, one entry per CDR3 protein. The table records approximately 550,000 distinct CDR3 sequences, roughly 25% of them present only once. V lost 2 bases and J 6 bases, leaving 8 bases between the germline ends. CDR3 size: 12 residues. CDR1 and CDR2 (germline): SGHNT, YYREEE (reference sequence). This receptor was identified in a human donor in good health. Some libraries in this study had Jurkat cell RNA spiked in. Sequencing was done on a sample of naive CD8+ T cells from blood, with Jurkat cell RNA spiked in. Indicated subset: FACS-sorted CD8+CD4-CCR7+CD45RA+ naive T cells. This chain uses TRBV5-4 with TRBJ1-2; D uncertain. CDR3 sequence (DNA): TGTGCCAGCAGCTTTGGCACGGATGGCTACACCTTC. Encoded protein: CASSFGTDGYTF.